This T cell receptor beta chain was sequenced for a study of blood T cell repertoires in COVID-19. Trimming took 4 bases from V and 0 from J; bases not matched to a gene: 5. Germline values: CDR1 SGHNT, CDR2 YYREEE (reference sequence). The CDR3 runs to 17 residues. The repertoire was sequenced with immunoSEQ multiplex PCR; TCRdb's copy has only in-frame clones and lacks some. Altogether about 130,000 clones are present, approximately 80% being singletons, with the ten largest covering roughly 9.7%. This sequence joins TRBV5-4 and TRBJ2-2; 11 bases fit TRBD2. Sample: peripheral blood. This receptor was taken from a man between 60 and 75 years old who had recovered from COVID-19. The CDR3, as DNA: TGTGCCAGCAGCCGACTAGCGGGGAGCGCGAACACCGGGGAGCTGTTTTTT. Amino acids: CASSRLAGSANTGELFF.